This T cell receptor (beta chain) derives from a study of T cell repertoires in cytomegalovirus infection. General study points: Dominating the ex vivo response were TCR beta clonotypes that were CMV-specific and HLA-C-restricted.

The V gene's germline CDR1 is MNHEY and CDR2 SVGEGT. V was clipped by 2 bases and J by 2 bases, with 16 bases between them. This CDR3 has 17 amino acids. TCRdb re-analysed the reads in MiXCR, keeping a single row per CDR3 protein. The sample shows about a million distinct CDR3 sequences, roughly 30% of them seen only once. Notes on this clonotype: Antigen: not known.

This rearrangement joins TRBV6-2 or TRBV6-3 to TRBJ2-1; either TRBD1 or TRBD2 may fit D (6 bases each). The clonotype was recovered from a human donor in good health (CMV status not recorded). Some clones in this sample may be carry-over from other donors' samples. The material sequenced was cultured CD8+ T cells from PBMCs, taken from culture after CMV antigen stimulation. CDR3 in DNA: TGTGCCAGCAGTTACAGCCGGTTGAGGGGGGCCTACAATGAGCAGTTCTTC. It codes for CASSYSRLRGAYNEQFF.